This T cell receptor (beta chain) was sequenced in a study of patients and donors after allogeneic stem cell transplantation. TCRdb re-derived calls from the RT-PCR reads in MiXCR, one entry per CDR3 protein. The table has around 200,000 distinct CDR3 sequences, about 38% seen once. Trimming took 4 bases from V and 4 from J, leaving 20 bases between them. Germline CDR1 and CDR2: SGHRS and YFSETQ. This CDR3 has 16 residues. Sequencing was carried out using blood, either unsorted or a sorted T cell fraction (not recorded which). This clonotype was sampled from a human donor who was either an allogeneic HSCT recipient or a stem cell or donor lymphocyte infusion donor (not recorded which). It is not recorded whose cells these are; they may come from a transplant donor. This rearrangement joins TRBV5-1 to TRBJ1-2; D unresolved. The CDR3, as DNA: TGCGCCAGCAGCCCCCCAGGACCGGCTAGATCCTATGGCTACACCTTC. Encoded protein: CASSPPGPARSYGYTF. The full variable domain, with the rest looked up from reference TRBV5-1 and TRBJ1-2, is KAGVTQTPRYLIKTRGQQVTLSCSPISGHRSVSWYQQTPGQGLQFLFEYFSETQRNKGNFPGRFSGRQFSNSRSEMNVSTLELGDSALYLCASSPPGPARSYGYTFGSGTRLTVV.